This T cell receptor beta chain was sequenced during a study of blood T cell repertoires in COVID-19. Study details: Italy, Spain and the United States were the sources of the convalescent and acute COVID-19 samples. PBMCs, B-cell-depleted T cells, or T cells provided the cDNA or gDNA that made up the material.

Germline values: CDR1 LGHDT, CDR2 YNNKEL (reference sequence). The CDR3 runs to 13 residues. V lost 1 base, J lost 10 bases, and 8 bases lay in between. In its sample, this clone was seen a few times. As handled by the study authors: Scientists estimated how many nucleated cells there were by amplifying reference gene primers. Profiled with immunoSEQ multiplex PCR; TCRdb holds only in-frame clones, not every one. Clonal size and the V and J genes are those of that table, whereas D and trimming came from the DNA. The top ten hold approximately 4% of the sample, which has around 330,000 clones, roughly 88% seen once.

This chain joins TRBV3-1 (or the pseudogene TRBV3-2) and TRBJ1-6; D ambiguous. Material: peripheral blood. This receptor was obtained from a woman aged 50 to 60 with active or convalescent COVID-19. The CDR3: CASSQVEQSPLHF. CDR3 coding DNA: TGTGCCAGCAGCCAAGTTGAGCAATCACCCCTCCACTTT.